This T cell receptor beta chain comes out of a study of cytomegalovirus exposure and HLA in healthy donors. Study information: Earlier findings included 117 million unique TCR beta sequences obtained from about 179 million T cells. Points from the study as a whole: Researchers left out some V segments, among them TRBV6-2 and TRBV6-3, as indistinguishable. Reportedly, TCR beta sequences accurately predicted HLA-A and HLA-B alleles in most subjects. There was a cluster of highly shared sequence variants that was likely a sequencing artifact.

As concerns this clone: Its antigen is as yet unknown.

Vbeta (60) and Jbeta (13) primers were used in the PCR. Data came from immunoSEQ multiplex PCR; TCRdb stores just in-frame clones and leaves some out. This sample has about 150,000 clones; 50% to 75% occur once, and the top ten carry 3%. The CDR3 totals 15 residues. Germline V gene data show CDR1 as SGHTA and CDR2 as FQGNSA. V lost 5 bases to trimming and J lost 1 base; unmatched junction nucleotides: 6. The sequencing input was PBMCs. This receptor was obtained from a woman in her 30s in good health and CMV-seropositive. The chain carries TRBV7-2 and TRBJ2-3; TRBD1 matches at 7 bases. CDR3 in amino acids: CASSVRDSRTDTQYF. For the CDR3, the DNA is TGTGCCAGCAGCGTACGGGACAGTCGCACAGATACGCAGTATTTT. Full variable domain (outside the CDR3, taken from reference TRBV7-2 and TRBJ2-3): GAGVSQSPSNKVTEKGKDVELRCDPISGHTALYWYRQSLGQGLEFLIYFQGNSAPDKSGLPSDRFSAERTGGSVSTLTIQRTQQEDSAVYLCASSVRDSRTDTQYFGPGTRLTVL.